This entry describes one T cell receptor beta chain. This CDR3 contains 16 residues. V lost 2 bases and J lost 4; bases outside the gene matches: 3. Germline values: CDR1 MDHEN, CDR2 SYDVKM. This table comes from immunoSEQ multiplex PCR, and its TCRdb copy is limited to in-frame clones, with some not included. Of roughly 110,000 clones in the sample, about 89% were seen once. The record originates from a study of blood T cell repertoires in COVID-19. Study-wide context: The analysed material was cDNA or gDNA that came from T cells, B-cell-depleted T cells, or PBMCs.

Sequenced input: peripheral blood. The origin of this receptor is a human donor with acute or convalescent COVID-19. The donor label of this sample is uncertain. The rearrangement joins TRBV28 to TRBJ2-3; 13 nucleotides match TRBD2. This CDR3 is CASSLPTSGGSDTQYF. The CDR3 DNA is TGTGCCAGCAGTTTACCGACTAGCGGGGGGTCAGATACGCAGTATTTT.